This T cell receptor (beta chain) emerged from a study of blood T cell repertoires in COVID-19. Per the original data handling: Reference gene primer amplification gave nucleated cell count estimates. Sequencing used immunoSEQ multiplex PCR; TCRdb keeps in-frame clones, though not all of them. The V and J calls and clone size were taken over from that table, and D and trimming were inferred from the DNA. The table has roughly 110,000 clones, about 87% seen once. The CDR3 sequence is 19 residues long. V was pared by 4 bases and J by 4 bases, with 28 bases between. Germline values: CDR1 MNHEY, CDR2 SVGEGT.

The sequence was collected from a middle-aged man with active or convalescent COVID-19. The chain uses TRBV6-2 or TRBV6-3 and TRBJ2-5; a possible D gene is TRBD1 (6 bases). The sample taken for sequencing was peripheral blood. The CDR3 protein is CASSFTPWRQALRGETQYF. The DNA of the CDR3 is TGTGCCAGCAGTTTTACCCCGTGGCGACAGGCCCTTCGGGGAGAGACCCAGTACTTC.